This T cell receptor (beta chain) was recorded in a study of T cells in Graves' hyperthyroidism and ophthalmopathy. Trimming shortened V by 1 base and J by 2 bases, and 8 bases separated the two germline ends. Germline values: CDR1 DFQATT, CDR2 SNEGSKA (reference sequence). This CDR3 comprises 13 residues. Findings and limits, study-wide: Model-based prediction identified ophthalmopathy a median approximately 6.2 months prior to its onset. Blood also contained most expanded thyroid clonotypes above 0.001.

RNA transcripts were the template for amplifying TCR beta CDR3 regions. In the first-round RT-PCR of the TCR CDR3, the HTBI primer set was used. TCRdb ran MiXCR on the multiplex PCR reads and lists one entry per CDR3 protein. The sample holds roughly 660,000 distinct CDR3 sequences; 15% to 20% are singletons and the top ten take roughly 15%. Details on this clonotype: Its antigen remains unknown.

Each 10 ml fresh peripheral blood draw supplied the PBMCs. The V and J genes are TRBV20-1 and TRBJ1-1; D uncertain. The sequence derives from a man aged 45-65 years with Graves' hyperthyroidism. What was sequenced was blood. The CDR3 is CSARGPINTEAFF. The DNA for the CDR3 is TGCAGTGCTAGAGGCCCGATAAACACTGAAGCTTTCTTT.